This TCR beta chain was found in a study of memory CD4+ T cells and cytomegalovirus serostatus. The sort gate was single viable CD3+CD4+CD8-CD45RO+ cells for memory CD4+ T cells. Method: immunoSEQ multiplex PCR; TCRdb's copy keeps in-frame clones and lacks some. In the table there are some 65,000 clones, around 80% of which are singletons. CDR1 and CDR2 from the germline V gene are SGHTS and YDEGEE. Germline trimming cut 4 bases from V and 4 bases from J; bases unmatched to any gene: 7. This CDR3 has 15 amino acids. The sequenced material came from memory CD4+ T cells from blood. The chain employs TRBV5-8 and TRBJ2-2, with 7 bases identical to TRBD2. This TCR derives from an adult in good health and CMV-seronegative. Some clones in this sample may be carry-over from other donors' samples. The CDR3 protein is CASSRGRLPTGELFF. CDR3 sequence (DNA): TGTGCCAGCAGCCGCGGGAGACTCCCCACCGGGGAGCTGTTTTTT.